The text below deals with one T cell receptor beta chain. Its antigen is not identified. Original processing notes: Putative leukemic clones, approximately 61 in all, each exceeded 5% of the repertoire. Productive clonotypes were detectable down to 2.59 x 10-5 frequency. TCRdb's table, derived via immunoSEQ multiplex PCR, lists solely in-frame clones and lacks some. That table gives V, J and clone size, and the DNA gave D and trimming. Of more than 6,500 clones in the sample, roughly 86% were seen once. In germline, CDR1 is MNHEY, CDR2 SMNVEV (reference sequence). This CDR3 region has 19 residues. V gave up 2 bases and J gave up 4 bases; unmatched junction bases: 12. These data belong to a study of STAT5B mutations in CD4+ large granular lymphocyte leukemia. Whole-study findings and limits: Approximately 25% of private leukemic clonotypes occurred rarely in other patients' non-leukemic repertoires. Of heterogeneous patient samples, only five or six CD4-sorted ones were compared for clonality.

This receptor was identified in a woman aged 65 to 85 with CD4+ T-cell large granular lymphocyte leukemia. The sample comprised PBMCs. V is TRBV27 and J is TRBJ2-3; 13 positions match TRBD2. CDR3 in amino acids: CASSLRLAGGGSQADTQYF. In DNA form, the CDR3 reads TGTGCCAGCAGTTTAAGACTAGCGGGGGGAGGGTCCCAGGCAGATACGCAGTATTTT.